Below, 24 T cell receptor beta chains from the same sample are listed, as sequenced in a study of T cell responses to AZD1222 COVID-19 vaccine. TCRdb's copy holds only in-frame clones and misses some; the assay was immunoSEQ multiplex PCR. The sample lists 90,000 to 130,000 clones; approximately 92% were seen once. This material consisted of peripheral blood, taken 28 days after the second AZD1222 dose. These receptors originate from an adult who received the AZD1222 COVID-19 vaccine.

Regarding this clone: A read error may account for a junction end that differs from germline. The chain uses TRBV7-7 and TRBJ2-5, with TRBD2 matching over 9 bases. Per the germline V gene, CDR1 is SSHAT and CDR2 is FNYEAQ (reference sequence). This CDR3 has 16 residues. In DNA, the CDR3 is TGTGCTAGCAGCTTCATGAGCGGGGGGAAACAAGAGACCCAGTACTTC. Protein: CASSFMSGGKQETQYF.

This chain connects TRBV2 to TRBJ2-1; 9 positions match TRBD1. The CDR3 consists of 14 residues. Germline V lookup: CDR1 SNHLY, CDR2 FYNNEI. The V and J ends lost 10 bases and 2 bases, in that order; junction bases with no gene match: 6. The CDR3 DNA reads as TGTGCCAAATCCGGGACAGGGCCCTACAATGAGCAGTTCTTC. Translating gives CAKSGTGPYNEQFF.

This sequence joins TRBV5-7 and TRBJ2-7; 10 nucleotides match TRBD1. TRBV5-7 belongs to the ORF category, with a function that is uncertain. V was pared by 1 base and J by 2 bases, with 12 bases of the junction left unmatched. The CDR3 is 18 amino acids. In DNA form, the CDR3 reads TGTGCCAGCAGCTTGTGGATTAGGCGAGGACAGGGGGCCTACGAGCAGTACTTC. Translating gives CASSLWIRRGQGAYEQYF.

The J gene is TRBJ2-7, the V gene TRBV7-2; D gene uncertain. This CDR3 comprises 12 residues. The V gene's germline CDR1 is SGHTA and CDR2 FQGNSA. V was shortened by 3 bases and J by 5 bases, with 8 bases between the two germline ends. The CDR3 protein is CASSFIRDEQYF. The CDR3 bases are TGTGCCAGCAGCTTTATACGAGACGAGCAGTACTTC.

V usage is TRBV4-1 and J usage is TRBJ1-1, with D possibly matching TRBD1 (6 bases). V was shortened by 0 bases and J by 1 base, with 9 bases between the two germline ends. CDR1 and CDR2 (germline): MGHRA, YSYEKL. The CDR3 is 15 residues long. The CDR3 sequence: CASSQETGQNTEAFF. In nucleotides, the CDR3 is TGCGCCAGCAGCCAAGAAACGGGACAGAACACTGAAGCTTTCTTT.

This chain uses TRBV30 with TRBJ1-2; D possibly corresponds to TRBD1 (5 bases). This CDR3 comprises 14 residues. Trimming removed 3 bases from V and 4 bases from J, with 15 bases in between. CDR1 and CDR2 (germline): GTSNPN, SVGIG (reference sequence). The chain's CDR3 is CAWSLPGVSYGYTF. The CDR3, as DNA: TGTGCCTGGAGCCTGCCGGGGGTATCCTATGGCTACACCTTC. Full variable domain (outside the CDR3, taken from reference TRBV30 and TRBJ1-2): SQTIHQWPATLVQPVGSPLSLECTVEGTSNPNLYWYRQAAGRGLQLLFYSVGIGQISSEVPQNLSASRPQDRQFILSSKKLLLSDSGFYLCAWSLPGVSYGYTFGSGTRLTVV.

The rearrangement uses TRBV10-3 and TRBJ1-4; TRBD1 aligns across 10 bases. Germline CDR1 is ENHRY and CDR2 is SYGVKD. There are 14 residues in the CDR3. V gave up 9 bases and J gave up 5 bases; unmatched junction bases: 6. The CDR3 sequence: CAISPGQGNEKLFF. CDR3 DNA sequence: TGTGCCATTTCTCCGGGACAGGGGAATGAAAAACTGTTTTTT.

The rearrangement links TRBV7-9 to TRBJ1-2; D may be TRBD1 (5 bases). Germline V gives CDR1 SEHNR, CDR2 FQNEAQ (reference sequence). The V gene lost 1 base and the J gene lost 0 bases, with 12 bases spanning the gap. The CDR3 contains 16 residues. CDR3: CASSLEYRFSNYGYTF. The DNA for the CDR3 is TGTGCCAGCAGCTTAGAGTACAGGTTCTCTAACTATGGCTACACCTTC.

The chain recombines TRBV5-1 with TRBJ1-5, with TRBD1 matching over 8 bases. V was clipped by 4 bases and J by 6 bases; unmatched bases: 21. CDR3 length: 19 amino acids. The germline V gene encodes CDR1 SGHRS and CDR2 YFSETQ. The CDR3 is CASSPPRHPLNRGGQPQHF. The CDR3 DNA follows: TGCGCCAGCAGCCCCCCACGTCACCCATTAAACAGGGGGGGTCAGCCCCAGCATTTT.

The rearrangement links TRBV5-1 to TRBJ2-7, with TRBD1 matching 7 bases. The J segment lost 1 base and the V segment lost 0 bases, leaving 7 bases of the junction unmatched. Germline loops: CDR1 SGHRS, CDR2 YFSETQ. There are 16 residues in the CDR3. The CDR3 region has the DNA TGCGCCAGCAGCTTGGCCCACCGACAGGGTTCCTACGAGCAGTACTTC. Its protein is CASSLAHRQGSYEQYF.

The V gene is TRBV18, the J gene TRBJ1-1, with 9 bases fitting TRBD1. Germline trimming cut 0 bases from V and 0 bases from J; bases unmatched to any gene: 5. CDR3 size: 17 residues. Germline CDR1 reads KGHSH; CDR2 reads LQKENI. The CDR3 loop is CASSPPGTGRMNTEAFF. The CDR3 DNA is TGTGCCAGCTCACCACCGGGGACAGGGCGGATGAACACTGAAGCTTTCTTT. Together with reference TRBV18 and TRBJ1-1, the CDR3 gives the full variable domain: NAGVMQNPRHLVRRRGQEARLRCSPMKGHSHVYWYRQLPEEGLKFMVYLQKENIIDESGMPKERFSAEFPKEGPSILRIQQVVRGDSAAYFCASSPPGTGRMNTEAFFGQGTRLTVV.

V gene TRBV9 combines with J gene TRBJ1-2; perhaps TRBD1 as D (5 bases). CDR3 length equals 14 residues. V was cut by 5 bases and J by 0 bases, with 11 bases left in between. Germline V gene data show CDR1 as SGDLS and CDR2 as YYNGEE. CDR3 region: CASRPDKTNYGYTF. For the CDR3, the DNA is TGTGCCAGCAGACCGGACAAAACTAACTATGGCTACACCTTC. The whole variable domain, filled in from reference TRBV9 and TRBJ1-2, reads DSGVTQTPKHLITATGQRVTLRCSPRSGDLSVYWYQQSLDQGLQFLIQYYNGEERAKGNILERFSAQQFPDLHSELNLSSLELGDSALYFCASRPDKTNYGYTFGSGTRLTVV.

This clone was observed a single time. The chain couples TRBV7-6 to TRBJ2-5, with 8 bases aligning to TRBD2. Trimming cost V 4 bases and J 10 bases; bases outside gene matches: 14. The CDR3 extends over 15 amino acids. The germline V gene has CDR1 SGHVS and CDR2 FNYEAQ. CDR3 loop: CASSSLAGPPSVQYF. The DNA of the CDR3 is TGTGCCAGCAGCTCCCTAGCGGGCCCGCCTAGTGTCCAGTACTTC.

The chain recombines TRBV11-2 with TRBJ2-7, with a possible D match to TRBD1 (5 bases). Trimming stripped 1 base from V and 2 bases from J, with 12 bases between. The CDR3 length is 15 residues. Germline values: CDR1 SGHAT, CDR2 FQNNGV. CDR3 sequence (DNA): TGTGCCAGCAGCTTAGCCCGACAGCTTACCTACGAGCAGTACTTC. This codes for CASSLARQLTYEQYF.

V is TRBV7-2 and J is TRBJ1-5; D perhaps matches TRBD1 (5 bases). This CDR3 spans 13 amino acids. V was pared by 4 bases and J by 6 bases, with 10 bases between. Per germline, CDR1 SGHTA and CDR2 FQGNSA. CDR3 sequence reads: CASSYPGGQPQHF. The CDR3 DNA reads as TGTGCCAGCAGCTACCCGGGGGGTCAGCCCCAGCATTTT.

V and J are TRBV10-3 and TRBJ1-1, with D unresolved. Germline CDR1 and CDR2: ENHRY and SYGVKD. V gave up 4 bases and J gave up 3 bases, with 9 bases separating them. The CDR3 is 13 residues long. Written as DNA, the CDR3 is TGTGCCATCAGTGCGGACGGGGACACTGAAGCTTTCTTT. It codes for CAISADGDTEAFF.

The rearrangement uses TRBV24-1 and TRBJ2-3; D possibly corresponds to TRBD2 (7 bases). CDR3 size: 15 residues. V lost 5 bases and J 2 bases, leaving 13 bases between the germline ends. Germline V CDR1 and CDR2: KGHDR, SFDVKD. The DNA of the CDR3 is TGTGCCACCAGTGCAGCGCGGGGGCACACAGATACGCAGTATTTT. This gives the protein CATSAARGHTDTQYF.

This chain links TRBV4-2 with TRBJ2-7; D unclear. The germline CDR1 and CDR2 sequences are LGHNA and YNFKEQ. Trimming took off 0 bases at V and 2 bases at J, with 8 bases between the two ends. The CDR3 is made up of 14 amino acids. Written as DNA, the CDR3 is TGTGCCAGCAGCCAAGATTCAGCGACCTACGAGCAGTACTTC. It codes for CASSQDSATYEQYF.

This rearrangement joins TRBV15 to TRBJ1-2; TRBD1 matches at 8 bases. The CDR3 runs to 17 residues. Germline loops: CDR1 LNHNV, CDR2 YYDKDF (reference sequence). V was pared by 0 bases and J by 4 bases, with 10 bases of the junction left unmatched. In DNA, the CDR3 is TGTGCCACCAGCAGAGATCAGGGGGCAGCCACAATCTATGGCTACACCTTC. Translation: CATSRDQGAATIYGYTF.

This clone turned up a few times. V is TRBV5-5 and J is TRBJ1-5; perhaps TRBD1 as D (5 bases). This CDR3 is built from 15 residues. Deletions cut 0 bases from V and 5 bases from J, with 12 bases between. Germline CDR1 is SGHKS and CDR2 is YYEKEE (reference sequence). CDR3 nucleotide sequence: TGTGCCAGCAGCTTGGGGGGACTGCGGGATCAGCCCCAGCATTTT. It specifies CASSLGGLRDQPQHF.

J is TRBJ1-2 and V is TRBV9; D not certain. Per germline, CDR1 SGDLS and CDR2 YYNGEE. Trimming took off 1 base at V and 1 base at J, with 8 bases between the two ends. The CDR3 loop spans 14 amino acids. The CDR3 sequence is CASSVFPGNYGYTF. CDR3 nucleotides: TGTGCCAGCAGCGTATTTCCGGGTAACTATGGCTACACCTTC.

This clone was recorded only once. J is TRBJ1-2 and V is TRBV10-3; D ambiguous. Per the germline V gene, CDR1 is ENHRY and CDR2 is SYGVKD. This CDR3 has 13 residues. Deletions cut 2 bases from V and 5 bases from J, with 9 bases between. In DNA form, the CDR3 reads TGTGCCATCAGTGAGGAGGTCCCGTATGGCTACACCTTC. It encodes CAISEEVPYGYTF.

V gene TRBV4-2 combines with J gene TRBJ2-3, with 8 bases matching TRBD1. Trimming took 1 base from V and 4 from J; bases not matched to a gene: 7. This CDR3 has 16 residues. CDR1 is LGHNA and CDR2 is YNFKEQ in the germline V gene. The DNA for the CDR3 is TGTGCCAGCAGCCAAGCAGGGGGCGCACCCTCAGATACGCAGTATTTT. It is translated as CASSQAGGAPSDTQYF.

This clone was counted once. This chain joins TRBV18 and TRBJ1-5; D is ambiguous. V was clipped by 0 bases and J by 2 bases, with 8 bases between them. The V gene's germline CDR1 is KGHSH and CDR2 LQKENI. CDR3 length equals 15 residues. CDR3 DNA sequence: TGTGCCAGCTCACCACCGGGAACCCGCAATCAGCCCCAGCATTTT. This sequence encodes CASSPPGTRNQPQHF.